Each of the 30 T cell receptor beta chains below was sequenced from the same sample in a study of CD8 T cells in Susac syndrome (dated by TCRdb to between 2018 and 2021). Library preparation employed the immunoSEQ multiplex PCR assay. RNA was extracted using the RNeasy kit, and roughly 0.5 to 1 ug of the RNA was reverse transcribed with random hexamers. The public reads were quality trimmed at Q25 with fastp and then assembled into clones with MiXCR by TCRdb, keeping productive beta chains. Each CDR3 protein gets just one entry, which takes the most common genes and DNA from the rows behind it. The sample yields around 270,000 distinct CDR3 sequences; about 88% were counted once. Clones ranked in the top ten supply less than 0.2% of the sample. The sample taken for sequencing was CD8+ T cells from PBMCs. Receptor source: a human donor with multiple sclerosis.

The chain couples TRBV19 to TRBJ2-1; D unresolved. From germline, CDR1 is LNHDA and CDR2 SQIVND (reference sequence). Trimming shortened V by 1 base and J by 6 bases, and 1 base separated the two germline ends. The CDR3 has 11 amino acids. The CDR3 region is CASSIGNEQFF. The DNA for the CDR3 is TGTGCCAGTAGTATAGGCAATGAGCAGTTCTTC.

The chain combines TRBV10-3 with TRBJ2-3; D is perhaps TRBD2 (7 bases). V was trimmed by 11 bases and J by 2 bases, leaving 17 bases between them. Looked up from germline, CDR1 is ENHRY and CDR2 is SYGVKD. This CDR3 has 14 residues. The CDR3 loop is CAAGAGPATDTQYF. The CDR3, as DNA: TGTGCCGCGGGGGCGGGCCCTGCCACAGATACGCAGTATTTT.

In DNA, the CDR3 is TGTGCCAGCAGCCCCGGGGTTGGGCCCAATGAGCAGTTCTTC. Translating it yields CASSPGVGPNEQFF. This chain joins TRBV9 and TRBJ2-1; D perhaps matches TRBD2 (5 bases). Germline-derived CDR1 and CDR2 are SGDLS and YYNGEE. The CDR3 runs to 14 residues. V was cut by 4 bases and J by 6 bases, with 14 bases left in between.

The chain carries TRBV7-6 and TRBJ2-7; D unclear. V was clipped by 5 bases and J by 2 bases, with 10 bases between them. The CDR3 contains 13 residues. CDR1 and CDR2 (germline): SGHVS, FNYEAQ. For the CDR3, the DNA is TGTGCCAGCAGCCTATACACCACCTACGAGCAGTACTTC. Translation: CASSLYTTYEQYF.

The chain is built from TRBV20-1 and TRBJ2-1; D is unresolved. V shed 0 bases and J shed 2 bases, with 14 bases lying between them. The CDR3 runs 16 residues. The germline V gene has CDR1 DFQATT and CDR2 SNEGSKA (reference sequence). CDR3 protein: CSARESGSVTYNEQFF. In DNA, the CDR3 is TGCAGTGCTAGAGAGAGTGGGTCAGTAACCTACAATGAGCAGTTCTTC.

The gene calls are TRBV6-6 and TRBJ1-4, with D possibly TRBD1 on 6 matching bases. The length of the CDR3 is 13 residues. CDR1 is MNHNY, CDR2 SVGAGI, per germline (reference sequence). V was trimmed by 4 bases and J by 7 bases, leaving 10 bases between them. DNA of the CDR3: TGTGCCAGCAGTTCAGGGGTTGGTGAAAAACTGTTTTTT. Encoded protein: CASSSGVGEKLFF.

For the CDR3, the DNA is TGTGCCAGCAGCTCACCTAACCACAGGGGCGGAGCAGATACGCAGTATTTT. Translation: CASSSPNHRGGADTQYF. The chain joins TRBV5-4 to TRBJ2-3; 7 nucleotides match TRBD1. The V segment lost 3 bases and the J segment 4 bases; nucleotides outside the gene matches: 14. Germline CDR1 SGHNT, CDR2 YYREEE (reference sequence). The CDR3 is 17 residues long. Variable domain in full (rest from reference TRBV5-4 and TRBJ2-3): ETGVTQSPTHLIKTRGQQVTLRCSSQSGHNTVSWYQQALGQGPQFIFQYYREEENGRGNFPPRFSGLQFPNYSSELNVNALELDDSALYLCASSSPNHRGGADTQYFGPGTRLTVL.

The gene calls are TRBV9 and TRBJ2-1; 10 nucleotides match TRBD2. The ends lost 0 bases at V and 9 bases at J; junction bases unmatched: 9. The CDR3 is made up of 16 amino acids. Germline CDR1 SGDLS, CDR2 YYNGEE. The chain's CDR3 is CASSVVSLAGFGEQFF. The DNA of the CDR3 is TGTGCCAGCAGCGTAGTATCACTAGCGGGATTTGGTGAGCAGTTCTTC. Drawing the rest from reference TRBV9 and TRBJ2-1, the complete variable domain is DSGVTQTPKHLITATGQRVTLRCSPRSGDLSVYWYQQSLDQGLQFLIQYYNGEERAKGNILERFSAQQFPDLHSELNLSSLELGDSALYFCASSVVSLAGFGEQFFGPGTRLTVL.

This chain joins TRBV3-1 and TRBJ2-1; a weak D match, TRBD2 (5 bases). Germline V gene lookup returns CDR1 LGHDT and CDR2 YNNKEL (reference sequence). There are 14 residues in the CDR3. Trimming left V 4 bases short and J 5 bases short, with 12 bases between. The CDR3 nucleotides read TGTGCCAGCAGCCTAAGGACTCCCGACAATGAGCAGTTCTTC. Translated, it gives CASSLRTPDNEQFF.

The V gene is TRBV30, the J gene TRBJ2-2; possible D gene TRBD1, 5 bases. The ends were cut back, 0 bases at V and 2 bases at J, with 16 bases in the middle. Germline CDR1 reads GTSNPN; CDR2 reads SVGIG (reference sequence). The CDR3 is made up of 17 amino acids. The CDR3 reads CAWSVPIGRANTGELFF. In DNA, the CDR3 is TGTGCCTGGAGTGTACCCATAGGCAGGGCCAACACCGGGGAGCTGTTTTTT. Variable domain in full (rest from reference TRBV30 and TRBJ2-2): SQTIHQWPATLVQPVGSPLSLECTVEGTSNPNLYWYRQAAGRGLQLLFYSVGIGQISSEVPQNLSASRPQDRQFILSSKKLLLSDSGFYLCAWSVPIGRANTGELFFGEGSRLTVL.

This chain links TRBV25-1 with TRBJ1-2, with D perhaps matching TRBD1 (5 bases). The germline V gene has CDR1 MGHDK and CDR2 SYGVNS. V lost 5 bases, J lost 4 bases, and 14 bases lay in between. This CDR3 spans 14 amino acids. The CDR3 sequence: CASSPRQSSYGYTF. CDR3 coding DNA: TGTGCCAGCAGTCCCCGACAGAGCTCCTATGGCTACACCTTC.

This clonotype was seen only once. Here the CDR3 reads CASSEPGTGETQYF. Here the CDR3 DNA reads TGTGCCAGCAGTGAACCGGGGACTGGGGAGACCCAGTACTTC. V gene TRBV25-1 combines with J gene TRBJ2-5, with D possibly matching TRBD2 (6 bases). V gave up 2 bases and J gave up 5 bases, with 12 bases separating them. In germline, CDR1 is MGHDK, CDR2 SYGVNS. This CDR3 spans 14 amino acids.

V gene TRBV9 combines with J gene TRBJ1-3; 8 bases fit TRBD1. Germline trimming cut 3 bases from V and 2 bases from J; bases unmatched to any gene: 1. This CDR3 has 14 amino acids. Germline CDR1 and CDR2: SGDLS and YYNGEE. Here the CDR3 reads CASSGRGPGNTIYF. The CDR3 DNA sequence: TGTGCCAGCAGCGGCAGGGGGCCTGGAAACACCATATATTTT.

This chain joins TRBV27 and TRBJ2-1, with D maybe TRBD2 (6 bases). This CDR3 region has 15 residues. CDR1 and CDR2 from the germline V gene are MNHEY and SMNVEV (reference sequence). Trimming removed 3 bases at V and 2 bases at J, with 11 bases between. The CDR3 bases are TGTGCCAGCAGTTTGTTAGCGGATCCCTACAATGAGCAGTTCTTC. Translation gives CASSLLADPYNEQFF.

In regard to this clonotype: A junction end diverges from the germline sequence, so it may reflect a read error. V gene TRBV7-7 combines with J gene TRBJ2-3; no firm D call. The length of the CDR3 is 12 residues. Looked up from germline, CDR1 is SSHAT and CDR2 is FNYEAQ (reference sequence). This CDR3 is CASSPNGDTQYF. DNA for the CDR3: TGTGCTAGCAGCCCGAATGGGGATACGCAGTATTTT.

This clonotype was detected only once. This rearrangement joins TRBV20-1 to TRBJ2-7; 10 bases are a match to TRBD1. CDR1 DFQATT and CDR2 SNEGSKA come from the germline V gene (reference sequence). The CDR3 extends over 15 amino acids. J was trimmed by 1 base and V by 4 bases; bases with no gene match: 7. DNA of the CDR3: TGCAGTGCTATGATTCCGGGACAGGGGTCCTACGAGCAGTACTTC. It translates to CSAMIPGQGSYEQYF.

V is TRBV2 and J is TRBJ2-2; TRBD1 is a possible D gene (6 bases). V lost 7 bases, J lost 5 bases, and 20 bases lay in between. CDR1 and CDR2 (germline): SNHLY, FYNNEI. The CDR3 consists of 16 residues. The CDR3 loop reads CASTDLNRVHTGELFF. In DNA, the CDR3 is TGTGCCAGCACTGACCTAAACAGGGTTCATACCGGGGAGCTGTTTTTT. Variable domain in full (rest from reference TRBV2 and TRBJ2-2): EPEVTQTPSHQVTQMGQEVILRCVPISNHLYFYWYRQILGQKVEFLVSFYNNEISEKSEIFDDQFSVERPDGSNFTLKIRSTKLEDSAMYFCASTDLNRVHTGELFFGEGSRLTVL.

V and J are TRBV9 and TRBJ2-2; D possibly corresponds to TRBD2 (6 bases). The germline CDR1 and CDR2 sequences are SGDLS and YYNGEE. The CDR3 totals 15 residues. The V gene lost 4 bases and the J gene lost 7 bases, with 17 bases spanning the gap. For the CDR3, the DNA is TGTGCCAGCAGCCCCGCCTGGGGAGGAGGCGGGGAGCTGTTTTTT. Its translation: CASSPAWGGGGELFF.

The gene calls are TRBV10-3 and TRBJ2-7, with D hard to call. CDR3 length equals 13 residues. The V end lost 3 bases, the J end lost 2 bases, and 8 bases lay between the germline ends. The germline gives CDR1 ENHRY, CDR2 SYGVKD. The CDR3 loop is CAISEEPPYEQYF. The CDR3 DNA follows: TGTGCCATCAGTGAAGAGCCCCCCTACGAGCAGTACTTC.

This chain connects TRBV20-1 to TRBJ2-7; possibly TRBD2 for D (6 bases). The germline V gene has CDR1 DFQATT and CDR2 SNEGSKA (reference sequence). The CDR3 totals 12 residues. V was pared by 5 bases and J by 3 bases, with 11 bases between. CDR3 sequence reads: CSARAGNYEQYF. The DNA for the CDR3 is TGCAGTGCTCGCGCGGGGAACTACGAGCAGTACTTC.

The V call is TRBV19, the J call TRBJ2-7, with a possible D match to TRBD2 (6 bases). CDR3 length: 14 amino acids. Per the germline V gene, CDR1 is LNHDA and CDR2 is SQIVND (reference sequence). V lost 5 bases and J lost 0, with 11 bases in between. CDR3 sequence: CASSPGTHSYEQYF. CDR3 sequence (DNA): TGTGCCAGTAGTCCGGGGACTCACTCCTACGAGCAGTACTTC.

This clonotype was counted once. This chain connects TRBV27 to TRBJ2-7; 9 positions match TRBD1. There are 15 residues in the CDR3. Germline loops: CDR1 MNHEY, CDR2 SMNVEV (reference sequence). V trimming: 9 bases; J trimming: 4 bases; junction bases outside the gene matches: 13. This CDR3 is CASSPRGTGMYEQYF. The CDR3 DNA follows: TGTGCCAGTTCTCCCCGGGGGACAGGGATGTACGAGCAGTACTTC.

The J gene is TRBJ1-5, the V gene TRBV19, with 7 nucleotides matching TRBD1. The trim removed 5 bases at V and 6 bases at J, leaving 4 bases unmatched. Germline V gene sequence: CDR1 LNHDA, CDR2 SQIVND (reference sequence). The CDR3 is made up of 13 amino acids. This chain's CDR3 is CASSYRGSQPQHF. In DNA form, the CDR3 reads TGTGCCAGTAGTTACAGGGGAAGTCAGCCCCAGCATTTT.

The chain recombines TRBV9 with TRBJ2-5; possibly TRBD1 for D (6 bases). V shed 0 bases and J shed 6 bases, with 12 bases lying between them. This CDR3 contains 14 residues. Germline V gives CDR1 SGDLS, CDR2 YYNGEE. In DNA, the CDR3 is TGTGCCAGCAGCGTAGCACAGGGAGAACAGACCCAGTACTTC. It codes for CASSVAQGEQTQYF.

The rearrangement uses TRBV6-5 and TRBJ2-7; a possible D gene is TRBD1 (6 bases). Trimming cost V 2 bases and J 1 base, with 12 bases left between them. The CDR3 consists of 15 residues. The V gene's germline CDR1 is MNHEY and CDR2 SVGAGI. This chain's CDR3 is CASSYDSGQSYEQYF. CDR3 sequence (DNA): TGTGCCAGCAGTTACGATTCCGGACAGTCCTACGAGCAGTACTTC.

The chain combines TRBV9 with TRBJ1-6; unclear D gene. V was trimmed by 3 bases and J by 9 bases, leaving 10 bases between them. The germline gives CDR1 SGDLS, CDR2 YYNGEE. The length of the CDR3 is 13 residues. The DNA for the CDR3 is TGTGCCAGCAGCGCCCCCTCGGTTTCACCCCTCCACTTT. As protein: CASSAPSVSPLHF.

The chain uses TRBV28 and TRBJ2-1; possibly TRBD1 for D (7 bases). The CDR3 runs to 15 residues. V lost 1 base, J lost 10 bases, and 17 bases lay in between. Germline V gene data show CDR1 as MDHEN and CDR2 as SYDVKM. The CDR3 spells CASSLSEGAPLEQFF. DNA of the CDR3: TGTGCCAGCAGTTTATCGGAGGGGGCCCCTTTGGAGCAGTTCTTC.

This sequence joins TRBV7-9 and TRBJ2-2; 9 nucleotides align to TRBD2. The CDR3 is made up of 19 amino acids. Germline lookup yields CDR1 SEHNR and CDR2 FQNEAQ (reference sequence). V shed 2 bases and J 2 bases; nucleotides not matched to a gene: 12. Here the CDR3 DNA reads TGTGCCAGCAGCTTATCCGCCCTTGGCGGGAGGGAAAACACCGGGGAGCTGTTTTTT. Translating it yields CASSLSALGGRENTGELFF. The whole variable domain, remainder taken from reference TRBV7-9 and TRBJ2-2, is DTGVSQNPRHKITKRGQNVTFRCDPISEHNRLYWYRQTLGQGPEFLTYFQNEAQLEKSRLLSDRFSAERPKGSFSTLEIQRTEQGDSAMYLCASSLSALGGRENTGELFFGEGSRLTVL.

V usage is TRBV4-2 and J usage is TRBJ1-5; unclear D gene. Trimming removed 0 bases at V and 4 bases at J, with 13 bases between. Germline CDR1 is LGHNA and CDR2 is YNFKEQ. The CDR3 consists of 16 residues. The CDR3 loop is CASSQEARLHNQPQHF. The CDR3 DNA reads as TGTGCCAGCAGCCAAGAAGCCAGGCTGCATAATCAGCCCCAGCATTTT.

The rearrangement links TRBV7-2 to TRBJ2-3; 9 nucleotides agree with TRBD2. V was clipped by 5 bases and J by 3 bases; unmatched bases: 15. There are 18 residues in the CDR3. Germline CDR1 SGHTA, CDR2 FQGNSA. CDR3 nucleotides: TGTGCCAGCAGCCCATACGTAGGGCTAGCGGGATGGACAGATACGCAGTATTTT. This codes for CASSPYVGLAGWTDTQYF. Using reference TRBV7-2 and TRBJ2-3 for the parts outside the CDR3, the full variable domain is GAGVSQSPSNKVTEKGKDVELRCDPISGHTALYWYRQSLGQGLEFLIYFQGNSAPDKSGLPSDRFSAERTGGSVSTLTIQRTQQEDSAVYLCASSPYVGLAGWTDTQYFGPGTRLTVL.